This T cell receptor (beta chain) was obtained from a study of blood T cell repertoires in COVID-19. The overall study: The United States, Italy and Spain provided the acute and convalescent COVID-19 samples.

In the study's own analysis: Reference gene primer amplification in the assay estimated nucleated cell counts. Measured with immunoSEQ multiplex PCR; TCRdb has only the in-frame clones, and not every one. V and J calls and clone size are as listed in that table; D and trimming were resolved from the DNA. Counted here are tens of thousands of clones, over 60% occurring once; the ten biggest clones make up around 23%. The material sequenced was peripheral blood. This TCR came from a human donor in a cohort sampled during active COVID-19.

CDR3 amino acids: CASSPGAGAAYEQYF. CDR3 coding DNA: TGTGCCAGCAGCCCAGGGGCGGGAGCCGCCTACGAGCAGTACTTC. The rearrangement uses TRBV7-8 and TRBJ2-7; TRBD2 is a possible D gene (7 bases). Trimming stripped 5 bases from V and 2 bases from J, with 16 bases between. Germline values: CDR1 SGHVS, CDR2 FQNEAQ. The CDR3 runs to 15 residues. Combining the CDR3 with reference TRBV7-8 and TRBJ2-7 gives the whole variable domain GAGVSQSPRYKVAKRGQDVALRCDPISGHVSLFWYQQALGQGPEFLTYFQNEAQLDKSGLPSDRFFAERPEGSVSTLKIQRTQQEDSAVYLCASSPGAGAAYEQYFGPGTRLTVT.